These 18 T cell receptor beta chains came from one sample sequenced in a study of shared clonotypes between healthy human individuals. Assay: immunoSEQ multiplex PCR; the TCRdb copy retains only in-frame clones and omits some. Among approximately 1.5 million clones listed, nearly 99% were seen once. Sequencing was performed on naive CD4+ T cells sorted from blood. Described subset: CD45RA+ positively selected. Every receptor here comes from a man aged 25-45 years in good health.

V is TRBV2 and J is TRBJ2-7; no definite D call. Between the trimmed V and J ends, which lost 5 bases and 2 bases, there was a span of 16 bases. The CDR3 contains 15 residues. CDR1 and CDR2 from the germline V gene are SNHLY and FYNNEI. The CDR3 nucleotides are TGTGCCAGCAGTCTCGGTCCAGTTTATCCCTACGAGCAGTACTTC. The encoded protein is CASSLGPVYPYEQYF.

The chain carries TRBV30 and TRBJ2-7; D is undetermined. Trimming pared 5 bases from V and 3 bases from J, leaving 11 bases between. This CDR3 is 12 amino acids long. The V gene's germline CDR1 is GTSNPN and CDR2 SVGIG (reference sequence). The CDR3 loop is CAWGSGGYEQYF. CDR3 nucleotide sequence: TGTGCCTGGGGCTCCGGCGGCTACGAGCAGTACTTC.

V is TRBV19 and J is TRBJ2-3, with TRBD1 as a possible D gene (5 bases). CDR3 length: 12 residues. V lost 3 bases, J lost 10 bases, and 11 bases lay in between. Germline loops: CDR1 LNHDA, CDR2 SQIVND (reference sequence). Here the CDR3 DNA reads TGTGCCAGTAGTATTGTCGAAGGGGCGCAGTATTTT. Translation gives CASSIVEGAQYF.

The chain carries TRBV5-6 and TRBJ2-7, with D perhaps TRBD1 (5 bases). The CDR3 has 13 residues. V dropped 1 base and J dropped 5 bases, with 10 bases sitting between them. Germline V gives CDR1 SGHDT, CDR2 YYEEEE. The CDR3 here is CASSLPGPDEQYF. CDR3 bases: TGTGCCAGCAGCTTGCCAGGGCCCGACGAGCAGTACTTC.

V usage is TRBV5-1 and J usage is TRBJ2-1; 7 nucleotides align to TRBD1. CDR3 length: 16 residues. V lost 3 bases, J lost 1 base, and 7 bases stayed unmatched. Germline V gene data show CDR1 as SGHRS and CDR2 as YFSETQ. CDR3: CASSSGQTLSYNEQFF. The CDR3 DNA is TGCGCCAGCAGCTCGGGACAGACCCTATCCTACAATGAGCAGTTCTTC.

Details on this clone: Additional DNA sequences in this sample encode the identical CDR3. This rearrangement joins TRBV5-1 to TRBJ1-1; weak D call: TRBD1 (5 bases). The CDR3 is made up of 14 amino acids. Germline CDR1 and CDR2: SGHRS and YFSETQ. V was shortened by 8 bases and J by 2 bases, with 16 bases between the two germline ends. CDR3 sequence reads: CASRSRGLNTEAFF. The CDR3 DNA reads as TGCGCCAGTAGGTCAAGGGGACTAAACACTGAAGCTTTCTTT.

The rearrangement joins TRBV19 to TRBJ2-7; 7 bases align to TRBD2. V shed 6 bases and J 5 bases; nucleotides not matched to a gene: 1. This CDR3 is 11 amino acids long. The germline gives CDR1 LNHDA, CDR2 SQIVND (reference sequence). CDR3 region: CASRGGHEQYF. The CDR3 nucleotides read TGTGCCAGTAGGGGAGGGCACGAGCAGTACTTC.

A note on this clone: The same CDR3 arises from other DNA sequences in this sample as well. The chain uses TRBV30 and TRBJ1-3; D remains unclear. Trimming shortened V by 0 bases and J by 3 bases, and 6 bases separated the two germline ends. The germline V gene encodes CDR1 GTSNPN and CDR2 SVGIG (reference sequence). This CDR3 has 13 residues. This CDR3 reads CAWSVLVGNTIYF. CDR3 bases: TGTGCCTGGAGTGTATTAGTTGGAAACACCATATATTTT. Full variable domain (outside the CDR3, taken from reference TRBV30 and TRBJ1-3): SQTIHQWPATLVQPVGSPLSLECTVEGTSNPNLYWYRQAAGRGLQLLFYSVGIGQISSEVPQNLSASRPQDRQFILSSKKLLLSDSGFYLCAWSVLVGNTIYFGEGSWLTVV.

This clone showed up just once. The chain employs TRBV5-1 and TRBJ1-3; a possible D gene is TRBD1 (6 bases). Trimming cost V 1 base and J 0 bases, with 8 bases left between them. The germline CDR1 and CDR2 sequences are SGHRS and YFSETQ. The CDR3 runs 15 residues. CDR3 coding DNA: TGCGCCAGCAGCTTGAGGACAGCCTCTGGAAACACCATATATTTT. Translated: CASSLRTASGNTIYF.

The V and J genes are TRBV5-1 and TRBJ2-2; no clear D. The germline V gene encodes CDR1 SGHRS and CDR2 YFSETQ. There are 16 residues in the CDR3. Trimming left V 4 bases short and J 1 base short, with 14 bases between. CDR3 in DNA: TGCGCCAGCAGCCCTCATTCAGGCCTGAACACCGGGGAGCTGTTTTTT. Amino acid sequence: CASSPHSGLNTGELFF.

The V and J genes are TRBV6-1 and TRBJ2-7; D gene uncertain. CDR1 is MNHNS and CDR2 is SASEGT in the germline V gene. Trimming stripped 4 bases from V and 3 bases from J, with 7 bases between. This CDR3 has 12 amino acids. CDR3 region: CASSVKNYEQYF. Written as DNA, the CDR3 is TGTGCCAGCAGTGTTAAGAACTACGAGCAGTACTTC.

The chain carries TRBV9 and TRBJ2-2, with 8 bases lining up with TRBD2. The V gene end was trimmed by 0 bases and the J gene end by 7 bases; junction bases not matched to a gene: 14. Germline CDR1 and CDR2: SGDLS and YYNGEE. The CDR3 is 18 residues long. The DNA of the CDR3 is TGTGCCAGCAGCGTAGGGCCAGCGGGAGTTCGGTTGGGCGGGGAGCTGTTTTTT. Translating gives CASSVGPAGVRLGGELFF.

CDR3 in amino acids: CASSAPDQGNIQYF. The CDR3, as DNA: TGTGCCAGCAGCGCCCCAGACCAGGGGAACATTCAGTACTTC. The chain uses TRBV7-9 and TRBJ2-4; D might be TRBD1 (6 bases). The CDR3 consists of 14 residues. Germline V lookup: CDR1 SEHNR, CDR2 FQNEAQ (reference sequence). Trimming shortened V by 5 bases and J by 7 bases, and 15 bases separated the two germline ends. Combining the CDR3 with reference TRBV7-9 and TRBJ2-4 gives the whole variable domain DTGVSQNPRHKITKRGQNVTFRCDPISEHNRLYWYRQTLGQGPEFLTYFQNEAQLEKSRLLSDRFSAERPKGSFSTLEIQRTEQGDSAMYLCASSAPDQGNIQYFGAGTRLSVL.

The V call is TRBV5-1, the J call TRBJ2-5; D is perhaps TRBD1 (6 bases). Germline loops: CDR1 SGHRS, CDR2 YFSETQ. V was clipped by 4 bases and J by 3 bases, with 13 bases between them. CDR3 length: 14 amino acids. CDR3 in amino acids: CASSLDGQKETQYF. CDR3 bases: TGCGCCAGCAGCCTGGACGGACAGAAAGAGACCCAGTACTTC.

The V call is TRBV11-2, the J call TRBJ1-1; 7 positions match TRBD1. This CDR3 contains 15 residues. Germline CDR1 and CDR2: SGHAT and FQNNGV. After removal of 6 bases from V and 5 bases from J, the junction contained 12 bases not matched to a gene. The CDR3 loop reads CASRATGNTGTEAFF. DNA for the CDR3: TGTGCCAGCAGAGCGACAGGGAATACGGGGACTGAAGCTTTCTTT.

The chain joins TRBV4-3 to TRBJ2-5, with 15 nucleotides matching TRBD2. V was pared by 1 base and J by 5 bases, with 11 bases of the junction left unmatched. The CDR3 is 19 residues long. Germline V lookup: CDR1 LGHNA, CDR2 YSLEER. This chain's CDR3 is CASSQAPGLAGGLGETQYF. The DNA of the CDR3 is TGCGCCAGCAGCCAAGCTCCGGGACTAGCGGGAGGATTGGGGGAGACCCAGTACTTC.

J is TRBJ1-2 and V is TRBV27; perhaps TRBD1 as D (6 bases). This CDR3 has 15 amino acids. CDR1 is MNHEY and CDR2 is SMNVEV in the germline V gene (reference sequence). Trimming shortened V by 6 bases and J by 3 bases, and 17 bases separated the two germline ends. The DNA for the CDR3 is TGTGCCAGCAGGGCAGGGGATCGGACCCACTATGGCTACACCTTC. Its translation is CASRAGDRTHYGYTF.

V gene TRBV29-1 combines with J gene TRBJ2-5, with D possibly called TRBD1 or TRBD2 (5 bases each). The CDR3 consists of 16 residues. Looked up from germline, CDR1 is SQVTM and CDR2 is ANQGSEA. V lost 4 bases and J lost 0, with 18 bases in between. CDR3 loop: CSVVFGPWGYQETQYF. The CDR3 DNA is TGCAGCGTTGTATTTGGGCCTTGGGGGTACCAAGAGACCCAGTACTTC. The whole variable domain, remainder taken from reference TRBV29-1 and TRBJ2-5, is SAVISQKPSRDICQRGTSLTIQCQVDSQVTMMFWYRQQPGQSLTLIATANQGSEATYESGFVIDKFPISRPNLTFSTLTVSNMSPEDSSIYLCSVVFGPWGYQETQYFGPGTRLLVL.